This TCR beta chain derives from a study of cytomegalovirus exposure and HLA in healthy donors. This clone was detected ten times or more. The PCR had 60 Vbeta and 13 Jbeta primers. The assay was immunoSEQ multiplex PCR, and TCRdb's table has in-frame clones only and misses some. The data hold about 170,000 clones, with about 62% observed a single time. This TCR was sampled from a man between 40 and 49 years old in good health and CMV-seronegative. Sequencing input: PBMCs.

The CDR3 spells CASSLEVAGNPTRDEQYF. CDR3 in DNA: TGTGCCAGCAGCTTAGAGGTCGCGGGGAACCCAACGCGTGACGAGCAGTACTTC. The rearrangement links TRBV7-2 to TRBJ2-7, with D maybe TRBD2 (6 bases). Germline loops: CDR1 SGHTA, CDR2 FQGNSA. CDR3 length: 18 amino acids. Trimming cost V 1 base and J 5 bases, with 24 bases left between them.